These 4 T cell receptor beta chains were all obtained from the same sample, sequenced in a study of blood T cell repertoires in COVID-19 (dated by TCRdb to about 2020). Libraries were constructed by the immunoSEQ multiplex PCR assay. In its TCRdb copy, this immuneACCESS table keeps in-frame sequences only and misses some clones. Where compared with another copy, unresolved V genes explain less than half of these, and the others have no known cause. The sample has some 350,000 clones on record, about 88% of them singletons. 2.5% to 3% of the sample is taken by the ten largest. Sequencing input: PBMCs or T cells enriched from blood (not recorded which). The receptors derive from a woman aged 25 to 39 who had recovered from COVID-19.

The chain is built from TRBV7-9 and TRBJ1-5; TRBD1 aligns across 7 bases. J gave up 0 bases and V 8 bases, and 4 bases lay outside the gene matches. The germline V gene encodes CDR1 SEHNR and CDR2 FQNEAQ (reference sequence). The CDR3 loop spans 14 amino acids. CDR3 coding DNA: TGTGCCAGCTCCGGGACAGATAGCAATCAGCCCCAGCATTTT. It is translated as CASSGTDSNQPQHF.

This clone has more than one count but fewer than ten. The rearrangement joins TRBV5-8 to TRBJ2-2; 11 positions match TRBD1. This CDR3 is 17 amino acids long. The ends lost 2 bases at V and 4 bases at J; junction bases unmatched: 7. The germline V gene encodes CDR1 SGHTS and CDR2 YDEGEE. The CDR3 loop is CASSFRGQGASTGELFF. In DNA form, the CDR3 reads TGTGCCAGCAGCTTTAGAGGACAGGGGGCGAGCACCGGGGAGCTGTTTTTT.

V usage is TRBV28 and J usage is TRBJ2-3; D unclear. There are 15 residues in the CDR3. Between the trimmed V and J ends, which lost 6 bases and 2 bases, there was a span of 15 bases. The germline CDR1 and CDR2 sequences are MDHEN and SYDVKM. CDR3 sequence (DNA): TGTGCCAGCAGCCCCAGTGGCCCCCTCACAGATACGCAGTATTTT. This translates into CASSPSGPLTDTQYF.

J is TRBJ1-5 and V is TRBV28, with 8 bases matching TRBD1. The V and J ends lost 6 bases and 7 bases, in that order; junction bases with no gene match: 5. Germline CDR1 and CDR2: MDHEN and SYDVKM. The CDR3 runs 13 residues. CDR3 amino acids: CASRTGVRQPQHF. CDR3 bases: TGTGCCAGCAGGACAGGGGTCAGACAGCCCCAGCATTTT.